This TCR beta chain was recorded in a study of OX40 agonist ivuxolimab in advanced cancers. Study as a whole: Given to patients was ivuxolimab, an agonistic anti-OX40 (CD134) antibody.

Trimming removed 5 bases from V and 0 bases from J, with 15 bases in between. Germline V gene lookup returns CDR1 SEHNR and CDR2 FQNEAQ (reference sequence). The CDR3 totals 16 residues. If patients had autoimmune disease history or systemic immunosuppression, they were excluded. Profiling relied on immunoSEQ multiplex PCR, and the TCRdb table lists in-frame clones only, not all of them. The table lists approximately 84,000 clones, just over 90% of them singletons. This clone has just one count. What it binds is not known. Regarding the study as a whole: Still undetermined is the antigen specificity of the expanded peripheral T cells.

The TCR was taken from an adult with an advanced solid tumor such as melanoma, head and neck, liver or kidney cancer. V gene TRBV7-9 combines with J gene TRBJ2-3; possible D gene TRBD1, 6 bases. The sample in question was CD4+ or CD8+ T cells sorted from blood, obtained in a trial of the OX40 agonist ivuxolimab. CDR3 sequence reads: CASSPSGQTSTDTQYF. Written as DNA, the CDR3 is TGTGCCAGCAGCCCCTCCGGACAGACCAGCACAGATACGCAGTATTTT.